The rows below give T cell receptor beta chains drawn from one sample of a study of cytomegalovirus exposure and HLA in healthy donors. Clones were read by immunoSEQ multiplex PCR, and TCRdb kept only the in-frame ones, dropping some. This repertoire shows some 95,000 clones, 65% to 80% found once; its top ten account for more than 15%. Sample: PBMCs. The receptors derive from a woman between 18 and 29 years old in good health and CMV-seropositive. CDR3s include the opening cysteine and the closing phenylalanine or tryptophan. A D gene is named only where the DNA matches it firmly. A row's size may be missing; if present it is once, few, many or a size class.

V: TRBV15; J: TRBJ2-5; size: few; D: TRBD1; CDR3: CATSTLRQGETQYF; DNA: TGTGCCACCAGCACCCTACGACAGGGAGAGACCCAGTACTTC
V: TRBV4-3; J: TRBJ2-1; size: .; D: .; CDR3: CASSQGPLVHNEQFF; DNA: TGCGCCAGCAGCCAAGGTCCTCTAGTCCACAATGAGCAGTTCTTC
V: TRBV5-4; J: TRBJ1-1; size: .; D: .; CDR3: CASSSLGGAAEAFF; DNA: TGTGCCAGCAGCTCCCTTGGGGGGGCCGCTGAAGCTTTCTTT
V: TRBV4-3; J: TRBJ2-5; size: once; D: TRBD1; CDR3: CASSPTGTGRETQYF; DNA: TGCGCCAGCAGCCCGACCGGGACAGGGAGAGAGACCCAGTACTTC
V: TRBV7-2; J: TRBJ1-3; size: .; D: .; CDR3: CTSSVLGNTIYF; DNA: TGTACCAGCAGCGTCCTTGGAAACACCATATATTTT
V: TRBV27; J: TRBJ1-2; size: .; D: TRBD1; CDR3: CASKLGRDRGYGYTF; DNA: TGTGCCAGCAAATTGGGTCGAGACAGGGGCTATGGCTACACCTTC
V: TRBV7-6; J: TRBJ1-5; size: few; D: TRBD1; CDR3: CASSLGPDRGQPQHF; DNA: TGTGCCAGCAGCTTGGGGCCTGACAGGGGGCAGCCCCAGCATTTT
V: TRBV5-1; J: TRBJ2-7; size: .; D: .; CDR3: CASSTGTKSSYEQYF; DNA: TGCGCCAGCAGCACCGGGACAAAGAGCTCCTACGAGCAGTACTTC
V: TRBV5-4; J: TRBJ1-1; size: .; D: TRBD1; CDR3: CASSLVTGEHTEAFF; DNA: TGTGCCAGCAGCTTGGTCACAGGGGAACACACTGAAGCTTTCTTT
V: TRBV7-2; J: TRBJ1-4; size: .; D: .; CDR3: CASSLATGSGEKLFF; DNA: TGTGCCAGCAGCTTAGCCACAGGGAGTGGTGAAAAACTGTTTTTT
V: TRBV2; J: TRBJ1-2; size: .; D: .; CDR3: CASSALGGYTF; DNA: TGTGCCAGCAGCGCCCTAGGTGGCTACACCTTC
V: TRBV15; J: TRBJ2-5; size: .; D: .; CDR3: CATSRAGNGQETQYF; DNA: TGTGCCACCAGCAGGGCAGGGAACGGCCAAGAGACCCAGTACTTC
V: TRBV28; J: TRBJ1-2; size: .; D: .; CDR3: CASIGVFTSISNYGYTF; DNA: TGTGCCAGCATTGGAGTTTTCACCTCTATTTCAAACTATGGCTACACCTTC
V: TRBV7-2; J: TRBJ2-7; size: .; D: TRBD2; CDR3: CASSLGGGFEQYF; DNA: TGTGCCAGCAGCTTAGGCGGGGGGTTCGAGCAGTACTTC
V: TRBV9; J: TRBJ2-1; size: few; D: TRBD2; CDR3: CASSASGLAGDEQFF; DNA: TGTGCCAGCAGCGCCTCGGGACTAGCGGGCGATGAGCAGTTCTTC
V: TRBV9; J: TRBJ2-5; size: .; D: TRBD2; CDR3: CASSVAVASGQETQYF; DNA: TGTGCCAGCAGCGTAGCGGTGGCTAGCGGGCAAGAGACCCAGTACTTC
V: TRBV10-3; J: TRBJ2-7; size: .; D: .; CDR3: CAITEAGPTYEQYF; DNA: TGTGCCATCACCGAGGCGGGACCTACTTACGAGCAGTACTTC
V: TRBV7-2; J: TRBJ2-2; size: .; D: TRBD2; CDR3: CASSTSGGAIGELFF; DNA: TGTGCCAGCAGCACTAGCGGGGGGGCGATCGGGGAGCTGTTTTTT
V: TRBV9; J: TRBJ1-2; size: once; D: .; CDR3: CASSAIPRGYTF; DNA: TGTGCCAGCAGCGCGATCCCTCGGGGCTACACCTTC
V: TRBV5-4; J: TRBJ2-7; size: .; D: .; CDR3: CASSLTGSSYEQYF; DNA: TGTGCCAGCAGCTTGACAGGGAGCTCCTACGAGCAGTACTTC
V: TRBV11-3; J: TRBJ2-7; size: .; D: .; CDR3: CASAQGNSEQYF; DNA: TGTGCCAGCGCCCAGGGGAATAGCGAGCAGTACTTC
V: TRBV4-2; J: TRBJ2-1; size: few; D: .; CDR3: CASSQKQRVSYNEQFF; DNA: TGTGCCAGCAGCCAGAAACAGCGGGTCTCCTACAATGAGCAGTTCTTC
V: TRBV5-4; J: TRBJ1-3; size: .; D: TRBD1; CDR3: CASSARQGLDSNTIYF; DNA: TGCGCCAGCAGCGCTAGACAGGGGTTAGATTCAAACACCATATATTTT
V: TRBV5-1; J: TRBJ2-1; size: .; D: TRBD2; CDR3: CASSQRDPRNEQFF; DNA: TGCGCCAGCAGCCAGCGGGACCCCCGCAATGAGCAGTTCTTC
V: TRBV7-2; J: TRBJ2-3; size: .; D: TRBD2; CDR3: CASSLVGGGGDTQYF; DNA: TGTGCCAGCAGCTTAGTCGGGGGGGGCGGGGATACGCAGTATTTT
V: TRBV7-2; J: TRBJ1-1; size: .; D: .; CDR3: CASSLQERGTEAFF; DNA: TGTGCCAGCAGCTTACAGGAAAGGGGCACTGAAGCTTTCTTT
V: TRBV18; J: TRBJ1-1; size: .; D: .; CDR3: CASSPLGQIEAFF; DNA: TGTGCCAGCTCACCACTTGGACAGATTGAAGCTTTCTTT
V: TRBV7-6; J: TRBJ2-2; size: .; D: .; CDR3: CASSQRVAGELFF; DNA: TGTGCCAGCAGCCAGAGGGTTGCCGGGGAGCTGTTTTTT